Included here is one TCR beta chain sequence, with context. What it binds is not known. The record originates from a study of monozygotic twins with inflammatory bowel disease. Whole-study findings and limits: Treatment differences in immunosuppression may have added variability to the repertoires of patients.

Per the germline V gene, CDR1 is SGHTA and CDR2 is FQGTGA. This CDR3 has 14 residues. After re-calling the 5' RACE reads, TCRdb lists one entry per CDR3 protein, DNA absent. This table lists fewer than 550,000 distinct CDR3 sequences. The TCR sequence derives from a human donor with ulcerative colitis or Crohn's disease, or a healthy co-twin of an affected twin (not recorded which). J is TRBJ2-3 and V is TRBV7-3; there is no DNA to check the TCRdb D call of TRBD1. The sequencing input was blood. The CDR3 sequence is CASRNGASSDTQYF. Complete variable domain (other parts from reference TRBV7-3 and TRBJ2-3): GAGVSQTPSNKVTEKGKYVELRCDPISGHTALYWYRQSLGQGPEFLIYFQGTGAADDSGLPNDRFFAVRPEGSVSTLKIQRTERGDSAVYLCASRNGASSDTQYFGPGTRLTVL.